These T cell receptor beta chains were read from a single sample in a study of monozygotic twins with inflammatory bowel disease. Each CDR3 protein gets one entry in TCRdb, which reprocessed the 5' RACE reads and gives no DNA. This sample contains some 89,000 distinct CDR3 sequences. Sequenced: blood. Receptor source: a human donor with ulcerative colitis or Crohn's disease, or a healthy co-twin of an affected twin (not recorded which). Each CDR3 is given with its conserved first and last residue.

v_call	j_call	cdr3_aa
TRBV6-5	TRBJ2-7	CASSYSGGEQYF
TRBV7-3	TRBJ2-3	CASSRGLAVDTQYF
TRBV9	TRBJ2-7	CASSPHWTGPSYEQYF
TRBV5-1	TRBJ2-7	CASSFGREPYEQYF
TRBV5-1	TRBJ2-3	CASRGTGGLTDTQYF
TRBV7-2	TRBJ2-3	CASSLAYTDTQYF
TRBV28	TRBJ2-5	CASLGGKETQYF
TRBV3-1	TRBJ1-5	CASSQDGGGGNQPQHF
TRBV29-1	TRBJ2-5	CSVDRSGSQYF
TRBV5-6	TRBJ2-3	CASSLDWGIDTQYF
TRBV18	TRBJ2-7	CASSPSMDYEQYF
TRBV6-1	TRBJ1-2	CASSWERNGYTF
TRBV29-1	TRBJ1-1	CSVYASNTEAFF
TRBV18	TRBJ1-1	CASSPRQEQEAFF
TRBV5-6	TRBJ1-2	CASSSINRGPNYGYTF
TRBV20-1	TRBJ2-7	CSAAPLRDRLYF
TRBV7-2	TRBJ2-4	CASSFFWGAENIQYF
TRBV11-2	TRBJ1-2	CASRSDRGDYGYTF
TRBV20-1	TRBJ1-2	CITKDVYGYTF
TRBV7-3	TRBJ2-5	CASSSRGGHGETQYF
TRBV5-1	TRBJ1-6	CASSPGTGAYNSPLHF
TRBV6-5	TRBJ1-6	CASSYGAAGYSYNSPLHF
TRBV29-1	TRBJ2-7	CSGTQGYEQYF
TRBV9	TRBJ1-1	CASSARGMNTEAFF
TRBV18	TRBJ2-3	CASSPPGLPDTQYF
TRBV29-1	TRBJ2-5	CSVPRTGGSETQYF
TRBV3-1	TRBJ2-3	CASSQDTRTDTQYF
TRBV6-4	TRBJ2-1	CASSSGGGDEQFF
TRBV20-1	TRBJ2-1	CSALYRGIEQFF
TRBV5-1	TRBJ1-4	CASSFAGSEKLFF
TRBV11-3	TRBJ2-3	CASSLGLAPDTQYF
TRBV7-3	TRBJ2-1	CASSPRDSNNEQFF
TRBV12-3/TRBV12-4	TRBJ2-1	CARKRERDRVMCSSYNEQFF
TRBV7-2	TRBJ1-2	CASSPSGGSNYGYTF
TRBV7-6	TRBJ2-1	CASSHNRDANEQFF
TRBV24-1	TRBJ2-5	CATSDLDSAETQYF
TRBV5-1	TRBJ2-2	CASSLSVGAGELFF
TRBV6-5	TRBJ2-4	CASSYSISGVAKNIQYF
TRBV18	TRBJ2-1	CASSPSEGYEQFF
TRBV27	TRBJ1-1	CASTLWTGSETEAFF